A single sample is the source of the 9 T cell receptor beta chains below, sequenced in a study of OX40 agonist ivuxolimab in advanced cancers. This table comes from immunoSEQ multiplex PCR, and its TCRdb copy is limited to in-frame clones, with some not included. The profile shows about 40,000 clones, around 73% of them singletons. The source material was CD4+ or CD8+ T cells sorted from blood, sampled in a trial of the OX40 agonist ivuxolimab. These receptors came from an adult with an advanced solid tumor such as melanoma, head and neck, liver or kidney cancer.

The V and J genes are TRBV5-1 and TRBJ1-1; TRBD1 is a possible D gene (6 bases). This CDR3 is built from 19 residues. V lost 8 bases, J lost 1 base, and 30 bases lay in between. The germline V gene encodes CDR1 SGHRS and CDR2 YFSETQ. In nucleotides, the CDR3 is TGCGCCAGTTGGCGGACACCTAACGCAGGGGTAGGTAAGAACACTGAAGCTTTCTTT. Its translation is CASWRTPNAGVGKNTEAFF. The whole variable domain, filled in from reference TRBV5-1 and TRBJ1-1, reads KAGVTQTPRYLIKTRGQQVTLSCSPISGHRSVSWYQQTPGQGLQFLFEYFSETQRNKGNFPGRFSGRQFSNSRSEMNVSTLELGDSALYLCASWRTPNAGVGKNTEAFFGQGTRLTVV.

V and J are TRBV4-3 and TRBJ2-3; 7 bases line up with TRBD2. Trimming at V came to 0 bases and at J to 2 bases, leaving 5 bases not matched to a gene. Germline V gene lookup returns CDR1 LGHNA and CDR2 YSLEER. CDR3 length: 16 amino acids. The DNA of the CDR3 is TGCGCCAGCAGCCAAGAGGCTAGCGGTTACACAGATACGCAGTATTTT. It encodes CASSQEASGYTDTQYF.

By sample share, this clone is medium-sized (0.01 to 0.1%). The V and J genes are TRBV10-3 and TRBJ1-2; TRBD1 aligns across 8 bases. This CDR3 is 15 amino acids long. J lost 7 bases, V lost 5 bases, and 12 bases had no gene match. Per the germline V gene, CDR1 is ENHRY and CDR2 is SYGVKD. The DNA of the CDR3 is TGTGCCATCAGTTCTAATCGGCAGGGGGCGCCTGGCTACACCTTC. It specifies CAISSNRQGAPGYTF.

In this sample, this clone turned up a few times. The rearrangement joins TRBV2 to TRBJ2-5; D is tentatively TRBD1 or TRBD2 (5 bases each). The V end was cut by 4 bases, the J end by 5 bases, with 11 bases between. This CDR3 comprises 13 residues. CDR1 is SNHLY and CDR2 is FYNNEI in the germline V gene. The CDR3 sequence: CASSGDPGETQYF. Written as DNA, the CDR3 is TGTGCCAGCAGTGGGGACCCGGGGGAGACCCAGTACTTC. The full variable domain, completed using reference TRBV2 and TRBJ2-5, is EPEVTQTPSHQVTQMGQEVILRCVPISNHLYFYWYRQILGQKVEFLVSFYNNEISEKSEIFDDQFSVERPDGSNFTLKIRSTKLEDSAMYFCASSGDPGETQYFGPGTRLLVL.

V is TRBV5-1 and J is TRBJ1-2, with 7 bases that match TRBD1. The V gene's germline CDR1 is SGHRS and CDR2 YFSETQ. CDR3 size: 14 residues. The V gene end was trimmed by 0 bases and the J gene end by 8 bases; junction bases not matched to a gene: 7. The CDR3 nucleotides read TGCGCCAGCAGCTTGGATTGGGCAGGGGGAGGCTACACCTTC. It translates to CASSLDWAGGGYTF.

This chain joins TRBV4-1 and TRBJ2-4; D might be TRBD1 (5 bases). The V end lost 0 bases, the J end lost 8 bases, and 17 bases lay between the germline ends. Germline loops: CDR1 MGHRA, CDR2 YSYEKL. This CDR3 is 16 amino acids long. CDR3 sequence reads: CASSQEGRSIPDIQYF. Here the CDR3 DNA reads TGCGCCAGCAGCCAAGAGGGGCGGTCCATTCCGGACATTCAGTACTTC.

This chain joins TRBV10-3 and TRBJ2-5; TRBD2 matches at 7 bases. Germline V gives CDR1 ENHRY, CDR2 SYGVKD. There are 13 residues in the CDR3. The V segment lost 11 bases and the J segment 4 bases; nucleotides outside the gene matches: 10. The CDR3 reads CASRRPGGETQYF. CDR3 nucleotides: TGTGCCTCCCGACGACCGGGAGGAGAGACCCAGTACTTC.

This chain joins TRBV7-2 and TRBJ2-3, with TRBD2 as a possible D gene (6 bases). Germline CDR1 SGHTA, CDR2 FQGNSA. The V gene lost 0 bases and the J gene lost 2 bases, with 9 bases spanning the gap. There are 15 residues in the CDR3. The CDR3 DNA reads as TGTGCCAGCAGCTTAGCGGGAGGACCCACAGATACGCAGTATTTT. This gives the protein CASSLAGGPTDTQYF.

The chain recombines TRBV6-5 with TRBJ2-1; 7 nucleotides align to TRBD2. The CDR3 totals 15 residues. With 6 bases clipped from V and 0 bases from J, the junction kept 5 bases outside the gene matches. CDR1 is MNHEY and CDR2 is SVGAGI in the germline V gene. Written as DNA, the CDR3 is TGTGCCAGCAGCCTACTAGCGCCCTCCTACAATGAGCAGTTCTTC. This gives the protein CASSLLAPSYNEQFF.